Listed here are 18 T cell receptor beta chains from one sample, sequenced in a study of blood T cell repertoires in COVID-19. Assay used: immunoSEQ multiplex PCR; TCRdb lists only in-frame clones, some missing. Of approximately 280,000 clones listed, approximately 78% are singletons. Material for sequencing was PBMCs or T cells enriched from blood (not recorded which). These receptors all stem from a man aged 40-55 years who had been exposed to COVID-19.

The chain is built from TRBV7-9 and TRBJ2-1, with 8 bases lining up with TRBD2. The CDR3 spans 13 residues. Germline lookup yields CDR1 SEHNR and CDR2 FQNEAQ (reference sequence). V lost 5 bases, J lost 6 bases, and 3 bases stayed unmatched. The CDR3 DNA reads TGTGCCAGCAGCCCCGCGGGGGGCAATGAGCAGTTCTTC. It specifies CASSPAGGNEQFF.

The gene calls are TRBV4-1 and TRBJ1-2; D gene ambiguous. Looked up from germline, CDR1 is MGHRA and CDR2 is YSYEKL. This CDR3 is 15 amino acids long. Trimming pared 1 base from V and 4 bases from J, leaving 13 bases between. The CDR3 nucleotides are TGCGCCAGCAGCCAAGCCGGACGCGGACTCTATGGCTACACCTTC. Encoded protein: CASSQAGRGLYGYTF.

The chain recombines TRBV4-1 with TRBJ2-2; no clear D gene. Germline loops: CDR1 MGHRA, CDR2 YSYEKL. V was clipped by 2 bases and J by 4 bases, with 8 bases between them. The CDR3 runs 14 residues. The CDR3 DNA is TGCGCCAGCAGCCAACAGACGGGCACCGGGGAGCTGTTTTTT. This gives the protein CASSQQTGTGELFF.

The chain is built from TRBV5-1 and TRBJ2-3; D is unclear. The V and J ends lost 0 bases and 3 bases respectively, with 11 bases between them. The CDR3 loop spans 15 amino acids. The germline V gene encodes CDR1 SGHRS and CDR2 YFSETQ. The DNA for the CDR3 is TGCGCCAGCAGCTTGGAAGTCGTCAGAACAGATACGCAGTATTTT. It yields the protein CASSLEVVRTDTQYF.

The gene calls are TRBV30 and TRBJ2-1, with 12 bases identical to TRBD2. Germline V gives CDR1 GTSNPN, CDR2 SVGIG (reference sequence). V dropped 8 bases and J dropped 3; count of bases not matched to a gene: 5. This CDR3 has 14 amino acids. The CDR3 protein is CAAGLAGIYNEQFF. As DNA, the CDR3 is TGTGCCGCCGGACTAGCGGGAATCTACAATGAGCAGTTCTTC. Variable domain in full (rest from reference TRBV30 and TRBJ2-1): SQTIHQWPATLVQPVGSPLSLECTVEGTSNPNLYWYRQAAGRGLQLLFYSVGIGQISSEVPQNLSASRPQDRQFILSSKKLLLSDSGFYLCAAGLAGIYNEQFFGPGTRLTVL.

This clone was counted once. This chain connects TRBV11-3 to TRBJ2-4; 7 nucleotides align to TRBD2. V lost 3 bases to trimming and J lost 7 bases; unmatched junction nucleotides: 9. Germline CDR1 SGHNT, CDR2 YENEEA. The CDR3 contains 15 residues. The DNA of the CDR3 is TGTGCCAGCAGCTTGAACAGCGGGGTAAGGAACATTCAGTACTTC. It yields the protein CASSLNSGVRNIQYF.

The chain carries TRBV30 and TRBJ1-5, with TRBD1 identical over 9 bases. This CDR3 is 13 amino acids long. V dropped 4 bases and J dropped 5; count of bases not matched to a gene: 3. The V gene's germline CDR1 is GTSNPN and CDR2 SVGIG (reference sequence). The CDR3 sequence is CAWMGQGDQPQHF. The CDR3 bases are TGTGCCTGGATGGGACAGGGAGATCAGCCCCAGCATTTT.

The V gene is TRBV5-5, the J gene TRBJ1-1; no clear D. The CDR3 has 12 amino acids. Germline V gene sequence: CDR1 SGHKS, CDR2 YYEKEE (reference sequence). The V and J ends lost 4 bases and 7 bases respectively, with 11 bases between them. The CDR3 DNA reads as TGTGCCAGCAGCCCTCGGCGGAGTGAAGCTTTCTTT. It specifies CASSPRRSEAFF.

The chain couples TRBV7-8 to TRBJ2-4, with TRBD2 matching over 7 bases. The CDR3 runs 17 residues. Germline lookup yields CDR1 SGHVS and CDR2 FQNEAQ. V gave up 4 bases and J gave up 1 base; unmatched junction bases: 10. The CDR3 here is CASSSYGAGDAKNIQYF. In DNA, the CDR3 is TGTGCCAGCAGCTCCTACGGGGCGGGAGACGCCAAAAACATTCAGTACTTC. Filled out from reference TRBV7-8 and TRBJ2-4, the complete variable domain reads GAGVSQSPRYKVAKRGQDVALRCDPISGHVSLFWYQQALGQGPEFLTYFQNEAQLDKSGLPSDRFFAERPEGSVSTLKIQRTQQEDSAVYLCASSSYGAGDAKNIQYFGAGTRLSVL.

This sequence joins TRBV18 and TRBJ2-1; possibly TRBD2 for D (6 bases). The V end lost 3 bases, the J end lost 7 bases, and 10 bases lay between the germline ends. Germline-derived CDR1 and CDR2 are KGHSH and LQKENI. The CDR3 spans 13 residues. The CDR3 coding sequence is TGTGCCAGCTCACCCCCCGGGAGTAATGAGCAGTTCTTC. Its translation is CASSPPGSNEQFF. The whole variable domain, filled in from reference TRBV18 and TRBJ2-1, reads NAGVMQNPRHLVRRRGQEARLRCSPMKGHSHVYWYRQLPEEGLKFMVYLQKENIIDESGMPKERFSAEFPKEGPSILRIQQVVRGDSAAYFCASSPPGSNEQFFGPGTRLTVL.

The CDR3 DNA reads TGTGCCATCACGGGAGTCGGAAACACCATATATTTT. Protein: CAITGVGNTIYF. V usage is TRBV10-3 and J usage is TRBJ1-3; D unresolved. Germline V lookup: CDR1 ENHRY, CDR2 SYGVKD. The CDR3 is 12 amino acids. V shed 7 bases and J shed 4 bases, with 8 bases lying between them.

This clone was found a few times. This chain joins TRBV24-1 and TRBJ1-4; the match to TRBD1 covers 7 bases. The CDR3 extends over 15 amino acids. The V segment lost 6 bases and the J segment 7 bases; nucleotides outside the gene matches: 10. CDR1 and CDR2 (germline): KGHDR, SFDVKD. The CDR3: CATSPGTEGGEKLFF. CDR3 DNA: TGTGCCACCAGTCCCGGGACAGAAGGGGGTGAAAAACTGTTTTTT.

The chain combines TRBV14 with TRBJ2-2; no firm D call. Germline lookup yields CDR1 SGHDN and CDR2 FVKESK. Trimming took off 7 bases at V and 2 bases at J, with 11 bases between the two ends. This CDR3 is 14 amino acids long. The CDR3 DNA is TGTGCCAGCAAGTTGGAGTTTAACACCGGGGAGCTGTTTTTT. This encodes CASKLEFNTGELFF.

The rearrangement uses TRBV11-2 and TRBJ1-2, with a possible D match to TRBD1 (6 bases). There are 15 residues in the CDR3. Germline-derived CDR1 and CDR2 are SGHAT and FQNNGV. Trimming removed 7 bases from V and 5 bases from J, with 20 bases in between. CDR3 DNA sequence: TGTGCCAGCACCTCCTATACAGGGAGAGGTTATGGCTACACCTTC. This translates into CASTSYTGRGYGYTF.

On this clone: A single base separates this from a much larger clone, so it may be a read error. The sample carries other DNA sequences with the same CDR3. This rearrangement joins TRBV2 to TRBJ2-1; TRBD2 aligns across 9 bases. Germline CDR1 reads SNHLY; CDR2 reads FYNNEI. V lost 3 bases, J lost 12 bases, and 15 bases stayed unmatched. This CDR3 is 16 amino acids long. Here the CDR3 reads CASSDRGGRAGGVQFF. The CDR3, as DNA: TGTGCCAGCAGTGACCGCGGCGGGAGGGCGGGGGGGGTGCAGTTCTTC.

The chain employs TRBV13 and TRBJ2-3, with 7 bases fitting TRBD2. CDR3 length equals 16 residues. Per the germline V gene, CDR1 is PRHDT and CDR2 is FYEKMQ (reference sequence). J gave up 0 bases and V 5 bases, and 8 bases lay outside the gene matches. CDR3: CASSRSLGGSTDTQYF. In DNA, the CDR3 is TGTGCCAGCAGCCGGAGCTTGGGGGGGAGCACAGATACGCAGTATTTT.

This clone was seen a few times. This chain uses TRBV24-1 with TRBJ2-5; no reliable D call. The V end was cut by 0 bases, the J end by 3 bases, with 4 bases between. Germline values: CDR1 KGHDR, CDR2 SFDVKD. This CDR3 has 13 amino acids. This CDR3 is CATSDLAEETQYF. CDR3 DNA: TGTGCCACCAGTGATTTGGCAGAAGAGACCCAGTACTTC.

The CDR3 reads CASSRTGTSGSPSSYNEQFF. In DNA, the CDR3 is TGTGCCAGCAGCCGAACCGGGACTAGCGGGAGCCCTAGCTCCTACAATGAGCAGTTCTTC. The V gene is TRBV13, the J gene TRBJ2-1, with 14 positions matching TRBD2. The CDR3 is 20 residues long. Trimming took 5 bases from V and 0 from J; bases not matched to a gene: 12. Germline V gives CDR1 PRHDT, CDR2 FYEKMQ (reference sequence).